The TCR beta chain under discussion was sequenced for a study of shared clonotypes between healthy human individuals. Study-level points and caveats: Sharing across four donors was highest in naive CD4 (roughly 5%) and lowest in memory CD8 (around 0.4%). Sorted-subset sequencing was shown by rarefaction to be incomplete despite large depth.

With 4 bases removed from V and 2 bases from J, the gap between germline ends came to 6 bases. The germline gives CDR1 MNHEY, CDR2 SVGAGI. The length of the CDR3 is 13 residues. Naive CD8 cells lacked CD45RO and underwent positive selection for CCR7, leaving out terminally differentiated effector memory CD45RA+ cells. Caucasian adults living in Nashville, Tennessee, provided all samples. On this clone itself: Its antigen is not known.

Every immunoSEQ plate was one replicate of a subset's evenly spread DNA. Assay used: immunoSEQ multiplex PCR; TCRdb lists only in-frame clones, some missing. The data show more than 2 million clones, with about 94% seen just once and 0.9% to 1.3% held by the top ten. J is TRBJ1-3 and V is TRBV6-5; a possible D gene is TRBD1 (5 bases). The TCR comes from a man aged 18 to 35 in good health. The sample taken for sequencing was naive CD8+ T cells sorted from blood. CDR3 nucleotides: TGTGCCAGCAGTTCAGGGCCTGGAAACACCATATATTTT. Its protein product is CASSSGPGNTIYF.